This TCR beta chain derives from a study of identical twins. TCRdb fed the 5' RACE reads into MiXCR, producing one record per CDR3 protein. The data show roughly 220,000 distinct CDR3 sequences, with about 6.7% seen just once and roughly 15% held by the top ten. Trimming removed 0 bases from V and 0 bases from J, with 9 bases in between. Per the germline V gene, CDR1 is MGHRA and CDR2 is YSYEKL. This CDR3 is 16 amino acids long. This sample was also put to use in a study of T cells expressing NK-cell markers.

The origin of this receptor is a woman aged 18-29 years in good health. Sequencing used CD8+ T cells sorted from blood. The chain carries TRBV4-1 and TRBJ2-1; D is undetermined. The CDR3 spells CASSQDQVSSYNEQFF. For the CDR3, the DNA is TGCGCCAGCAGCCAAGATCAAGTAAGCTCCTACAATGAGCAGTTCTTC.